The entry below describes one TCR beta chain. This sample stems from a study of cytomegalovirus exposure and HLA in healthy donors. This CDR3 has 16 residues. CDR1 and CDR2 from the germline V gene are MDHEN and SYDVKM. V shed 2 bases and J shed 3 bases, with 16 bases lying between them. Primers: 60 Vbeta forward and 13 Jbeta reverse. The table came from immunoSEQ multiplex PCR; TCRdb's copy has only in-frame clones and leaves some out. The table records 140,000 or so clones, under 70% of them present only once. This clonotype was sampled from a woman aged 55-69 years in good health and CMV-seronegative. The chain couples TRBV28 to TRBJ2-5; the D gene is possibly TRBD2 (6 bases). The sample was PBMCs. The CDR3 sequence: CASSLSLLAVKETQYF. In DNA form, the CDR3 reads TGTGCCAGCAGTTTAAGTCTATTAGCGGTGAAAGAGACCCAGTACTTC.